The 12 T cell receptor beta chains below all came from one sample that was sequenced in a study of CD8 T cells in Susac syndrome. RNA amounts of about 0.45 to 1 ug underwent reverse transcription with random hexamers. TCRdb reanalysed the immunoSEQ multiplex PCR reads using MiXCR and keeps one entry per CDR3 protein. This table holds around 170,000 distinct CDR3 sequences, 90% to 95% found once. The sample comprised CD4+ T cells from PBMCs. The receptors were sampled from a human donor with Susac syndrome.

This sequence joins TRBV12-3 or TRBV12-4 and TRBJ1-2; 8 bases line up with TRBD1. The CDR3 runs 12 residues. V lost 5 bases and J lost 8; bases outside the gene matches: 4. CDR3 DNA sequence: TGTGCCAGCAGTGTCACAGGGGGAGGCTACACCTTC. It encodes CASSVTGGGYTF.

The rearrangement uses TRBV29-1 and TRBJ1-1; D unresolved. The CDR3 consists of 12 residues. The V gene's germline CDR1 is SQVTM and CDR2 ANQGSEA. With 6 bases removed from V and 3 bases from J, the gap between germline ends came to 11 bases. The CDR3 loop reads CSVRTWDTEAFF. CDR3 nucleotides: TGCAGCGTCCGGACTTGGGACACTGAAGCTTTCTTT.

The chain is built from TRBV3-1 and TRBJ1-6, with TRBD1 identical over 8 bases. Germline lookup yields CDR1 LGHDT and CDR2 YNNKEL (reference sequence). CDR3 length: 15 residues. Trimming cost V 0 bases and J 9 bases; bases outside gene matches: 4. CDR3 coding DNA: TGTGCCAGCAGCCAAGATCCAGGGGGCGGTTCACCCCTCCACTTT. Translating it yields CASSQDPGGGSPLHF. Looking up the rest from reference TRBV3-1 and TRBJ1-6 gives the full variable domain: DTAVSQTPKYLVTQMGNDKSIKCEQNLGHDTMYWYKQDSKKFLKIMFSYNNKELIINETVPNRFSPKSPDKAHLNLHINSLELGDSAVYFCASSQDPGGGSPLHFGNGTRLTVT.

V is TRBV29-1 and J is TRBJ2-3; weak D call: TRBD1 (6 bases). The CDR3 has 14 amino acids. V gave up 6 bases and J gave up 2 bases, with 15 bases separating them. Looked up from germline, CDR1 is SQVTM and CDR2 is ANQGSEA. Written as DNA, the CDR3 is TGCAGCGTCCAGGGGCTATCCAACACAGATACGCAGTATTTT. It yields the protein CSVQGLSNTDTQYF.

V usage is TRBV5-6 and J usage is TRBJ2-1; D may be TRBD1 or TRBD2 (5 bases each). Trimming took off 4 bases at V and 4 bases at J, with 12 bases between the two ends. Germline CDR1 and CDR2: SGHDT and YYEEEE. The CDR3 totals 14 residues. The CDR3 DNA sequence: TGTGCCAGCAGCATGGGACGGGTTTACAATGAGCAGTTCTTC. This sequence encodes CASSMGRVYNEQFF.

This chain joins TRBV5-1 and TRBJ2-5, with 7 nucleotides matching TRBD2. CDR1 and CDR2 (germline): SGHRS, YFSETQ. The length of the CDR3 is 13 residues. V was clipped by 4 bases and J by 5 bases; unmatched bases: 5. CDR3 in DNA: TGCGCCAGCAGCGTAGAGGGAGGGGAGACCCAGTACTTC. Translation gives CASSVEGGETQYF.

The chain employs TRBV12-3 or TRBV12-4 and TRBJ1-1, with D uncertain. Between the trimmed V and J ends, which lost 6 bases and 1 base, there was a span of 15 bases. The CDR3 extends over 15 amino acids. This CDR3 is CASSPSVGRNTEAFF. CDR3 nucleotides: TGTGCCAGCAGCCCGAGTGTGGGTCGGAACACTGAAGCTTTCTTT.

V gene TRBV3-1 combines with J gene TRBJ2-1; tentatively, D is TRBD2 (6 bases). Per germline, CDR1 LGHDT and CDR2 YNNKEL (reference sequence). The CDR3 has 14 residues. V was clipped by 6 bases and J by 8 bases, with 17 bases between them. The CDR3 is CASSLAGTPDEQFF. The CDR3 coding sequence is TGTGCCAGCAGTCTTGCGGGGACCCCAGATGAGCAGTTCTTC.

To note about this clonotype: The junction differs from germline at one of its ends, possibly a read error. The chain uses TRBV20-1 and TRBJ1-6; D is perhaps TRBD1 (6 bases). Per the germline V gene, CDR1 is DFQATT and CDR2 is SNEGSKA (reference sequence). CDR3 length equals 11 residues. The CDR3 region is CSARDPRGGYF. The CDR3 DNA reads TGCAGTGCTAGAGATCCCAGGGGAGGTTACTTT.

V and J are TRBV5-1 and TRBJ2-5; 7 bases are shared with TRBD2. V shed 4 bases and J 2 bases; nucleotides not matched to a gene: 8. The CDR3 has 15 residues. CDR1 is SGHRS and CDR2 is YFSETQ in the germline V gene. The CDR3 spells CASSTASAGQETQYF. DNA for the CDR3: TGCGCCAGCAGCACAGCGTCAGCGGGGCAAGAGACCCAGTACTTC.

The chain couples TRBV5-4 to TRBJ1-3; D is unresolved. V shed 0 bases and J shed 4 bases, with 8 bases lying between them. This CDR3 contains 14 residues. Germline loops: CDR1 SGHNT, CDR2 YYREEE (reference sequence). The CDR3 sequence is CASSLGGWGNTIYF. The CDR3 DNA reads as TGTGCCAGCAGCTTGGGGGGTTGGGGAAACACCATATATTTT.

CDR3 in amino acids: CASSQDYSSEYNEQFF. In DNA, the CDR3 is TGTGCCAGCAGCCAAGATTATTCCTCGGAGTACAATGAGCAGTTCTTC. The V gene is TRBV3-1, the J gene TRBJ2-1; D ambiguous. The V and J ends lost 0 bases and 4 bases respectively, with 13 bases between them. From germline, CDR1 is LGHDT and CDR2 YNNKEL (reference sequence). This CDR3 region has 16 residues.